Below, 8 T cell receptor beta chains from the same sample are listed, as sequenced in a study of OX40 agonist ivuxolimab in advanced cancers. Profiled with immunoSEQ multiplex PCR; TCRdb holds only in-frame clones, not every one. The table has fewer than 85,000 clones, about 92% seen once. Source: CD4+ or CD8+ T cells sorted from blood, taken in a trial of the OX40 agonist ivuxolimab. These receptors were taken from an adult with an advanced solid tumor such as melanoma, head and neck, liver or kidney cancer.

The V call is TRBV5-8, the J call TRBJ1-4, with unresolved D. The V and J ends lost 0 bases and 2 bases respectively, with 8 bases between them. The CDR3 is 15 amino acids. Germline V gives CDR1 SGHTS, CDR2 YDEGEE. The DNA for the CDR3 is TGTGCCAGCAGCTTGGGTGTGGAGACTAATGAAAAACTGTTTTTT. Its protein product is CASSLGVETNEKLFF.

This clone has a handful of counts. This chain links TRBV25-1 with TRBJ2-1; D remains unclear. CDR1 and CDR2 (germline): MGHDK, SYGVNS. The CDR3 has 11 residues. Trimming took off 5 bases at V and 12 bases at J, with 11 bases between the two ends. The CDR3 DNA reads as TGTGCCAGCAGTTCCCCCGGTGGGCAGTTCTTC. Encoded protein: CASSSPGGQFF. The whole variable domain, filled in from reference TRBV25-1 and TRBJ2-1, reads EADIYQTPRYLVIGTGKKITLECSQTMGHDKMYWYQQDPGMELHLIHYSYGVNSTEKGDLSSESTVSRIRTEHFPLTLESARPSHTSQYLCASSSPGGQFFGPGTRLTVL.

CDR3 DNA: TGTGCCGGCCTTGGGCAGGGATTCTATGAAAAACTGTTTTTT. Translating it yields CAGLGQGFYEKLFF. J is TRBJ1-4 and V is TRBV30; the D gene is possibly TRBD1 (5 bases). The germline V gene has CDR1 GTSNPN and CDR2 SVGIG (reference sequence). V was trimmed by 8 bases and J by 6 bases, leaving 19 bases between them. The CDR3 runs to 14 residues.

This chain uses TRBV19 with TRBJ2-1, with 9 bases fitting TRBD2. After removal of 7 bases from V and 4 bases from J, the junction contained 11 bases not matched to a gene. Per the germline V gene, CDR1 is LNHDA and CDR2 is SQIVND (reference sequence). The CDR3 sequence is 16 residues long. CDR3 amino acids: CASTPGGGGVYNEQFF. CDR3 in DNA: TGTGCCAGTACCCCTGGGGGCGGGGGGGTATACAATGAGCAGTTCTTC.

V usage is TRBV7-9 and J usage is TRBJ2-5, with TRBD1 identical over 7 bases. The germline V gene encodes CDR1 SEHNR and CDR2 FQNEAQ (reference sequence). V lost 1 base to trimming and J lost 3 bases; unmatched junction nucleotides: 2. The CDR3 contains 14 residues. The CDR3 spells CASSLGQGEETQYF. The CDR3 bases are TGTGCCAGCAGCTTAGGACAGGGTGAAGAGACCCAGTACTTC.

The CDR3: CAISDWTSGGPPRDEQFF. CDR3 DNA sequence: TGTGCCATCAGTGACTGGACTAGCGGGGGGCCACCCCGAGATGAGCAGTTCTTC. This chain joins TRBV10-3 and TRBJ2-1; 14 positions match TRBD2. The V gene's germline CDR1 is ENHRY and CDR2 SYGVKD. The CDR3 has 18 residues. V gave up 3 bases and J gave up 8 bases; unmatched junction bases: 12.

The chain recombines TRBV2 with TRBJ2-7; TRBD1 agrees at 7 bases. The V gene's germline CDR1 is SNHLY and CDR2 FYNNEI. With V trimmed by 5 bases and J by 0 bases, 7 bases remained unmatched. The CDR3 is 15 residues long. The chain's CDR3 is CASSQGGGGSYEQYF. CDR3 in DNA: TGTGCCAGCAGTCAAGGGGGCGGAGGCTCCTACGAGCAGTACTTC. The complete variable domain, with remaining parts taken from reference TRBV2 and TRBJ2-7, reads EPEVTQTPSHQVTQMGQEVILRCVPISNHLYFYWYRQILGQKVEFLVSFYNNEISEKSEIFDDQFSVERPDGSNFTLKIRSTKLEDSAMYFCASSQGGGGSYEQYFGPGTRLTVT.

CDR3 nucleotide sequence: TGTGCCAGCAGCTCTTTAAGGACAGGGCGAAATGGCTACACCTTC. Its protein product is CASSSLRTGRNGYTF. This sequence joins TRBV7-9 and TRBJ1-2, with TRBD1 identical over 8 bases. Per germline, CDR1 SEHNR and CDR2 FQNEAQ (reference sequence). The CDR3 runs 15 residues. J lost 6 bases, V lost 4 bases, and 10 bases had no gene match.